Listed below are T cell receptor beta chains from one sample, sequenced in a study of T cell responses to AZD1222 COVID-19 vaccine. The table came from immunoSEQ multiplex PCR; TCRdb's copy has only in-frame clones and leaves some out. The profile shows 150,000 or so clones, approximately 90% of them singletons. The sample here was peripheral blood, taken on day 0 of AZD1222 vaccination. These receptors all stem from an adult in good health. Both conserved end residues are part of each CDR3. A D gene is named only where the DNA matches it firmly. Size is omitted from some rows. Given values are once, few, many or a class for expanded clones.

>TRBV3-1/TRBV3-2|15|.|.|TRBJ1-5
TGTGCCAGCAGCCAAGATGCCAGCCTGAATCAGCCCCAGCATTTT
CASSQDASLNQPQHF
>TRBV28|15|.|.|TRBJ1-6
TGTGCCAGCAGGTACTTTGGACAGACGAATTCACCCCTCCACTTT
CASRYFGQTNSPLHF
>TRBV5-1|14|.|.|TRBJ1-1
TGCGCCAGCAGCTTGGCCCGGGGGAACACTGAAGCTTTCTTT
CASSLARGNTEAFF
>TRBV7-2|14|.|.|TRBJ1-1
TGTGCCAGCAGCCCCGGGCTATTGAACACTGAAGCTTTCTTT
CASSPGLLNTEAFF
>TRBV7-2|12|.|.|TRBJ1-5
TGTGCCAGCAGCTTGTTATATCAGCCCCAGCATTTT
CASSLLYQPQHF
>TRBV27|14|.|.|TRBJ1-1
TGTGCCAGCAGCTTAAGGGCACTTAACACTGAAGCTTTCTTT
CASSLRALNTEAFF
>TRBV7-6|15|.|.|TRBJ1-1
TGTGCCAGCAGCTTAGCTTACGCAGGGGCGACTGAAGCTTTCTTT
CASSLAYAGATEAFF
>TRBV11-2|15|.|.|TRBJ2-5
TGTGCCAGCAGCACCTGGGACAGCCGGGGGGAGACCCAGTACTTC
CASSTWDSRGETQYF
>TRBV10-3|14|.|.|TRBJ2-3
TGTGCCATCAGTGAAGAGGGGAGCACAGATACGCAGTATTTT
CAISEEGSTDTQYF
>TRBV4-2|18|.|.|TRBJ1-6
TGTGCCAGCAGCCAAGAAGGGTTTGGAGTCTCCTATAATTCACCCCTCCACTTT
CASSQEGFGVSYNSPLHF
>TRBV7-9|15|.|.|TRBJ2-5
TGTGCCAGCAGCCTTATCGGGGAGATCCAAGAGACCCAGTACTTC
CASSLIGEIQETQYF
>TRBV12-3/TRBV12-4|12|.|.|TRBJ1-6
TGTGCCAGCAGTTTAATGGGTTCACCCCTCCACTTT
CASSLMGSPLHF
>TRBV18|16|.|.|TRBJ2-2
TGTGCCAGCTCACCACTGACAGGAGCGAACACCGGGGAGCTGTTTTTT
CASSPLTGANTGELFF
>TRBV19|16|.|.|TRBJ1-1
TGTGCCAGTAGGACATTCCCGGGGTCCTGGGGCACTGAAGCTTTCTTT
CASRTFPGSWGTEAFF
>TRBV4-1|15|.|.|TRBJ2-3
TGCGCCAGCAGCCAAGGGCAACCTGGGACAGATACGCAGTATTTT
CASSQGQPGTDTQYF
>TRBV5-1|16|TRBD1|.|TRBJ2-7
TGCGCCAGCAGCCGGATCCCGGGACAGGATTCCTACGAGCAGTACTTC
CASSRIPGQDSYEQYF
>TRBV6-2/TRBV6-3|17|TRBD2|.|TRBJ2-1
TGTGCCAGCAGTTACAGGCGACTAGCGGGGACAAACAATGAGCAGTTCTTC
CASSYRRLAGTNNEQFF
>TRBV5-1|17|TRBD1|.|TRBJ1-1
TGCGCCAGCAGCCGGACAGGGGGCGATAGTGTGGGCACTGAAGCTTTCTTT
CASSRTGGDSVGTEAFF
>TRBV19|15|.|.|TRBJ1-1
TGTGCCAGTAGTGCTAGGGTAGGGCGGAACACTGAAGCTTTCTTT
CASSARVGRNTEAFF
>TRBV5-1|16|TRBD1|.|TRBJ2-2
TGCGCCAGCAGTCGGAGCCGGGACAGGGGGTCCGGGGAGCTGTTTTTT
CASSRSRDRGSGELFF
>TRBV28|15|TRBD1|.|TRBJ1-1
TGTGCCAGCAGCACGGGACAGGGCAGAAAAACTGAAGCTTTCTTT
CASSTGQGRKTEAFF
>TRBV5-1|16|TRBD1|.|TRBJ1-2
TGCGCCAGCAGATTAGGGACAGGGGGCGCGACCTATGGCTACACCTTC
CASRLGTGGATYGYTF
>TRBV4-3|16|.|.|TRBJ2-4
TGCGCCAGCAGCCAAGATTGGGGGGCTGGCAAAAACATTCAGTACTTC
CASSQDWGAGKNIQYF
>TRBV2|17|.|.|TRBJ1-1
TGTGCCAGCATGGGCGGGATAGGCCTTAGACCGAACACTGAAGCTTTCTTT
CASMGGIGLRPNTEAFF
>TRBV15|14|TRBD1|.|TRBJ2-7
TGTGCCACCAGCAGAAGACAGGGGCCCTACGAGCAGTACTTC
CATSRRQGPYEQYF
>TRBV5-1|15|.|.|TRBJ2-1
TGCGCCAGCAGCCCGCTAGCCAACTCCTACAATGAGCAGTTCTTC
CASSPLANSYNEQFF
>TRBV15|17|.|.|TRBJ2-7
TGTGCCACCAGCAGAGATTTGGGCAGGTTAAGGTCCTACGAGCAGTACTTC
CATSRDLGRLRSYEQYF
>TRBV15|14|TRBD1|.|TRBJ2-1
TGTGCCACCAGCATCAGGACAGGGCATTATGAGCAGTTCTTC
CATSIRTGHYEQFF
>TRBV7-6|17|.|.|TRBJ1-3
TGTGCCAGCAGCCCATTTCTTTTCGCCGGCTCTGGAAACACCATATATTTT
CASSPFLFAGSGNTIYF
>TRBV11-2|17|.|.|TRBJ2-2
TGTGCCAGCCGTCGGGCGGGGGCCCGGGGCTACACCGGGGAGCTGTTTTTT
CASRRAGARGYTGELFF
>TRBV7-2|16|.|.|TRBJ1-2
TGTGCCAGCAGCTTAGCAACGGGACCAACCAGTTATGGCTACACCTTC
CASSLATGPTSYGYTF
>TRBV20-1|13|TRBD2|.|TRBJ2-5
TGCAGTGCTGGTGTGCTAGCGGGGGGGCTTGGGGACTTC
CSAGVLAGGLGDF
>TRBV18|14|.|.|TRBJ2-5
TGTGCCAGCTCACCCGTGGCAGGGTGGGAGACCCAGTACTTC
CASSPVAGWETQYF
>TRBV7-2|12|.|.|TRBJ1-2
TGTGCCAGCAGCTTAGCTATCTATGGCTACACCTTC
CASSLAIYGYTF
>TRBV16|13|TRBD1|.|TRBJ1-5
TGTGCCAGCACCTCACAGGGGGGTCAGCCCCAGCATTTT
CASTSQGGQPQHF
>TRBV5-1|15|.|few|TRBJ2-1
TGCGCCAGCAGCTTGGGGGGGAGCTCCTACAATGAGCAGTTCTTC
CASSLGGSSYNEQFF
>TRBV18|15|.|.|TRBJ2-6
TGTGCCAGCTCACCGCCTATATCTGGGGCCAACGTCCTGACTTTC
CASSPPISGANVLTF
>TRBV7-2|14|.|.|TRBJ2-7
TGTGCCAGCAGCTTAGCACTGCCTCCCTCCGAGCAGTACTTC
CASSLALPPSEQYF
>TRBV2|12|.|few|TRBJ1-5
TGTGCCAGCAGTCCAGGAGACCAGCCCCAGCATTTT
CASSPGDQPQHF
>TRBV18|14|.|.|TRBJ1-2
TGTGCCAGCTCACCACCCCTGGATACCGGCGGCTACACCTTC
CASSPPLDTGGYTF